These T cell receptor beta chains were read from a single sample in a study of immune cell composition in non-small cell lung cancer. The assay was immunoSEQ multiplex PCR, and TCRdb's table has in-frame clones only and misses some. This table has roughly 15,000 clones, approximately 69% appearing once. Input material: lung tumor tissue. Source of these receptors: a human donor with non-small cell lung cancer. CDR3s include the opening cysteine and the closing phenylalanine or tryptophan. The order of the fields is V gene, clone size, J gene, D gene, CDR3 protein, CDR3 DNA. The D gene is left open where the match is weak. Rows give clone size only sometimes, using once, few, many, or a class for an expanded clone.

TRBV7-8,-,TRBJ1-5,-,CASSDSRGNQPQHF,TGTGCCAGCAGTGATTCCCGGGGGAATCAGCCCCAGCATTTT
TRBV10-3,-,TRBJ2-3,TRBD2,CAISEGLAELTDTQYF,TGTGCCATCAGTGAAGGGCTAGCGGAGCTCACAGATACGCAGTATTTT
TRBV7-3,-,TRBJ1-1,TRBD1,CASSSLSGTGGTTEAFF,TGTGCCAGCAGCTCCCTTTCCGGGACAGGGGGGACGACTGAAGCTTTCTTT
TRBV10-2,-,TRBJ1-2,TRBD1,CASSRGQGNYGYTF,TGCGCCAGCAGCAGAGGACAGGGGAACTATGGCTACACCTTC
TRBV7-2,few,TRBJ1-5,-,CASSLRRGGQPQHF,TGTGCCAGCAGCTTAAGGAGGGGCGGTCAGCCCCAGCATTTT
TRBV2,-,TRBJ1-5,TRBD1,CASSETGFNQPQHF,TGTGCCAGCAGTGAGACAGGGTTTAATCAGCCCCAGCATTTT
TRBV10-2,once,TRBJ1-4,-,CASTTNRDEKLFF,TGCGCCAGCACCACTAACAGGGACGAAAAACTGTTTTTT
TRBV25-1,-,TRBJ1-6,TRBD1,CATGQGNSPLHF,TGTGCCACCGGACAGGGAAATTCACCCCTCCACTTT
TRBV10-3,-,TRBJ2-3,-,CAISAGAITDTQYF,TGTGCCATCAGTGCAGGGGCCATCACAGATACGCAGTATTTT
TRBV9,-,TRBJ2-3,-,CASSVEQGRTDTQYF,TGTGCCAGCAGCGTAGAACAGGGTCGGACAGATACGCAGTATTTT
TRBV7-2,-,TRBJ2-1,-,CASSSGPEQFF,TGTGCCAGCAGCTCAGGGCCTGAGCAGTTCTTC
TRBV19,-,TRBJ1-1,TRBD1,CASSISGTGRVNTEAFF,TGTGCCAGTAGTATATCCGGGACAGGGAGAGTGAACACTGAAGCTTTCTTT
TRBV2,-,TRBJ2-2,-,CASSETPTGELFF,TGTGCCAGCAGTGAAACACCTACCGGGGAGCTGTTTTTT
TRBV30,-,TRBJ1-5,-,CAWGRHSQPQHF,TGTGCCTGGGGGCGTCATAGTCAGCCCCAGCATTTT
TRBV5-6,-,TRBJ1-6,TRBD1,CASSPRDSYSPLHF,TGTGCCAGCAGCCCCCGGGACAGTTATTCACCCCTCCACTTT
TRBV19,-,TRBJ1-5,TRBD1,CASRGPGGEQPQHF,TGTGCCAGCCGAGGGCCAGGGGGCGAACAGCCCCAGCATTTT
TRBV7-9,-,TRBJ2-3,TRBD2,CASSLLAGGFTDTQYF,TGTGCCAGCAGCTTACTAGCGGGGGGATTCACAGATACGCAGTATTTT
TRBV5-6,-,TRBJ2-5,TRBD1,CASSSRDRGFKVETQYF,TGTGCCAGCAGCTCCCGGGACAGGGGTTTTAAGGTGGAGACCCAGTACTTC
TRBV18,-,TRBJ2-7,TRBD2,CASSRKTSGDLYEQYF,TGTGCCAGCTCCCGAAAAACTAGCGGGGATCTATACGAGCAGTACTTC
TRBV7-6,-,TRBJ1-5,-,CASSLVSRGNSNQPQHF,TGTGCCAGCAGCTTAGTTTCCCGAGGGAATAGCAATCAGCCCCAGCATTTT
TRBV28,-,TRBJ2-7,TRBD2,CASSLAAGGEIMPQYF,TGTGCCAGCAGTTTGGCAGCGGGGGGGGAGATAATGCCGCAGTACTTC
TRBV9,-,TRBJ1-6,-,CASSVSPSNSPLHF,TGTGCCAGCAGCGTATCCCCCAGTAATTCACCCCTCCACTTT
TRBV2,few,TRBJ1-3,-,CASSRLNSGNTIYF,TGTGCCAGCTCTAGGCTTAACTCTGGAAACACCATATATTTT
TRBV9,-,TRBJ2-5,-,CASSVEAAQETQYF,TGTGCCAGCAGCGTAGAGGCGGCACAAGAGACCCAGTACTTC
TRBV30,few,TRBJ2-5,-,CAWSVQGETQYF,TGTGCCTGGAGTGTACAGGGAGAGACCCAGTACTTC
TRBV5-1,-,TRBJ1-2,-,CASSSRTHSGGYTF,TGCGCCAGCAGCTCCAGGACTCACTCGGGTGGCTACACCTTC
TRBV11-2,-,TRBJ1-5,-,CASSLGFLSNQPQHF,TGTGCCAGCAGCTTGGGCTTCCTAAGCAATCAGCCCCAGCATTTT
TRBV29-1,-,TRBJ2-5,TRBD2,CSVGTSGGETQYF,TGCAGCGTTGGGACTAGCGGGGGGGAGACCCAGTACTTC
TRBV7-9,-,TRBJ1-5,-,CASSLRQNQPQHF,TGTGCCAGCAGCTTAAGACAAAATCAGCCCCAGCATTTT
TRBV27,-,TRBJ2-7,TRBD1,CASSFVGQSYEQYF,TGTGCCAGCAGTTTCGTGGGACAGTCCTACGAGCAGTACTTC
TRBV7-2,-,TRBJ1-4,-,CASSPRFATNEKLFF,TGTGCCAGCAGCCCGCGGTTTGCAACTAATGAAAAACTGTTTTTT
TRBV7-9,few,TRBJ1-2,TRBD1,CASSIRQGGLAGYTF,TGTGCCAGCAGCATAAGACAGGGCGGCTTGGCTGGCTACACCTTC
TRBV6-4,-,TRBJ2-6,-,CASKGTSSGANVLTF,TGTGCCAGCAAGGGGACTTCCTCTGGGGCCAACGTCCTGACTTTC
TRBV7-2,-,TRBJ2-7,-,CASSLGGGGGHEQYF,TGTGCCAGCAGCTTAGGGGGAGGGGGGGGTCACGAGCAGTACTTC
TRBV18,-,TRBJ1-1,-,CASSPDGGNTEAFF,TGTGCCAGCTCACCCGACGGGGGGAACACTGAAGCTTTCTTT
TRBV27,-,TRBJ2-1,TRBD2,CASSFLAGGANEQFF,TGTGCCAGCAGTTTCCTAGCGGGGGGGGCCAATGAGCAGTTCTTC
TRBV7-2,-,TRBJ2-1,TRBD1,CASTPGGAAYNEQFF,TGTGCCAGCACCCCAGGGGGCGCAGCCTACAATGAGCAGTTCTTC